This is a list of T cell receptor beta chains from one sample in a study of neurological immune-mediated disorders. TCRdb re-derived calls from the 5' RACE reads in MiXCR, one entry per CDR3 protein. The sample yields tens of thousands of distinct CDR3 sequences, approximately 7% seen once. Specimen: CD4+ T cells from blood. Receptors originate from a man in his forties or fifties in good health. The CDR3 runs from the conserved cysteine through the conserved F or W. D genes are given only for firm matches. The size field is filled for only some rows; it gives once, few, many or a size class.

>TRBD2|TRBV2|many|TRBJ2-5
TGTGCCAGCAGTCAGGGACTACCCTCGGGGGCCCAGTACTTC
CASSQGLPSGAQYF
>TRBD2|TRBV20-1|many|TRBJ2-1
TGCAGTGCTACCCCACTAGCGGAGTTCAATGAGCAGTTCTTC
CSATPLAEFNEQFF
>NA|TRBV28|many|TRBJ2-5
TGTGCCAGCAGTTCCGGGAAAGCGACCCAGTACTTC
CASSSGKATQYF
>NA|TRBV4-3|many|TRBJ2-2
TGCGCCAGCAGCCAAGATCGCCAGGGGTGGTTTGCCGGGGAGCTGTTTTTT
CASSQDRQGWFAGELFF
>TRBD1|TRBV3-1|many|TRBJ2-1
TGTGCCAGCAGCCACAGACAGGGGGCGCGTAATGAGCAGTTCTTC
CASSHRQGARNEQFF
>NA|TRBV20-1|many|TRBJ1-6
TGCAGTGCTAGAAGGCCCGACGGTGGGGATTCACCCCTCCACTTT
CSARRPDGGDSPLHF
>TRBD2|TRBV5-1|many|TRBJ2-1
TGCGCCAGCAGCTTGCTAGCGGGATCAAACAATGAGCAGTTCTTC
CASSLLAGSNNEQFF
>NA|TRBV5-1|many|TRBJ2-2
TGCGCCAGCACCAATCTGGGTGAAATAAACACCGGGGAGCTGTTTTTT
CASTNLGEINTGELFF
>TRBD2|TRBV20-1|many|TRBJ2-1
TGCAGTGCCCATGGGACTAGCGGAAACAATGAGCAGTTCTTC
CSAHGTSGNNEQFF
>NA|TRBV2|many|TRBJ2-5
TGTGCCACAACGACCCTTCTGCGCGAGACCCAGTACTTC
CATTTLLRETQYF
>TRBD1|TRBV19|few|TRBJ2-2
TGTGCCAGTAAAGTCGACAGGGTGTCTACCGGGGAGCTGTTTTTT
CASKVDRVSTGELFF
>NA|TRBV5-1|NA|TRBJ2-7
TGCGCCAGCGGGCCCGCGGGACGCTATTACGAGCAGTACTTC
CASGPAGRYYEQYF
>NA|TRBV28|many|TRBJ2-2
TGTGCCAGCAGTTGGGCAGGGCGAGTCACCGGGGAGCTGTTTTTT
CASSWAGRVTGELFF
>NA|TRBV5-1|many|TRBJ2-1
TGCGCCAGCAGCTTGGTGGGTAGCGGCTACTCCTACAATGAGCAGTTCTTC
CASSLVGSGYSYNEQFF
>TRBD1|TRBV29-1|many|TRBJ1-2
TGCAGCGTCAACAGGGGGGACAACTATGGCTACACCTTC
CSVNRGDNYGYTF
>NA|TRBV28|many|TRBJ2-7
TGTGCCAGCAGAACTAGGAGGAGAGACTACGAGCAGTACTTC
CASRTRRRDYEQYF
>TRBD2|TRBV20-1|many|TRBJ2-5
TGCAGTGCTAGAGGGACTAGCGGGAGGGTCCAAGAGACCCAGTACTTC
CSARGTSGRVQETQYF
>NA|TRBV12-3/TRBV12-4|many|TRBJ2-2
TGTGCCAGCAGTTTAAACTCTCAAATAAACACCGGGGAGCTGTTTTTT
CASSLNSQINTGELFF
>NA|TRBV14|many|TRBJ2-1
TGTGCCAGCAGCCAAGGTACCCTAGATAATGAGCAGTTCTTC
CASSQGTLDNEQFF
>TRBD2|TRBV3-1|many|TRBJ2-7
TGTGCCAGCAGCCAACAAGCGGGAGGGCCGCACGAGCAGTACTTC
CASSQQAGGPHEQYF
>TRBD1|TRBV4-1|many|TRBJ2-7
TGCGCCAGCAGCCAAGTCAACAGGGGGATCAACGAGCAGTACTTC
CASSQVNRGINEQYF
>NA|TRBV20-1|many|TRBJ2-4
TGCAGTGCTATCCTACCGACAGGTACCAAAAACATTCAGTACTTC
CSAILPTGTKNIQYF
>NA|TRBV18|many|TRBJ2-2
TGTGCCAGCTCCCTAGCAGGGTCGAACACCGGGGAGCTGTTTTTT
CASSLAGSNTGELFF
>TRBD1|TRBV11-3|few|TRBJ2-1
TGTGCCAGCAGCCAGGCGGGGACAGGGGGCAATGAGCAGTTCTTC
CASSQAGTGGNEQFF
>NA|TRBV2|many|TRBJ2-5
TGTGCCAGCAGTGACTCTAGCTGGCAAGAGACCCAGTACTTC
CASSDSSWQETQYF
>NA|TRBV7-2|many|TRBJ2-7
TGTGCCAGCAGCTTGGCCCTGCCCTACGAGCAGTACTTC
CASSLALPYEQYF
>TRBD2|TRBV4-3|many|TRBJ2-3
TGCGCCAGCAGCCAAGATCATAGCGGGAGGGCCTATACGCAGTATTTT
CASSQDHSGRAYTQYF
>NA|TRBV20-1|many|TRBJ2-5
TGCAGTGCCGTCCCCCGGGGGACAGAAGAGACCCAGTACTTC
CSAVPRGTEETQYF
>TRBD2|TRBV20-1|many|TRBJ2-5
TGCAGTGCTAGAGATCTACTAGCGGAGGAAGGAGAGACCCAGTACTTC
CSARDLLAEEGETQYF
>NA|TRBV5-1|few|TRBJ2-1
TGCGCCAGCAGCTTGGAGAGTTGGAATGAGCAGTTCTTC
CASSLESWNEQFF
>TRBD2|TRBV29-1|few|TRBJ2-1
TGCAGCGTCGGATCCTCCGGGACTAGCGGGAGGGGTGAGCAGTTCTTC
CSVGSSGTSGRGEQFF
>NA|TRBV20-1|many|TRBJ2-1
TGCAGTGCTAGAGCATACAATGAGCAGTTCTTC
CSARAYNEQFF
>NA|TRBV7-2|many|TRBJ2-3
TGTGCCAGCAGCCTACAGTCGACTAGCACAGATACGCAGTATTTT
CASSLQSTSTDTQYF
>NA|TRBV4-3|NA|TRBJ2-4
TGCGCCAGCAGCCAAGAAAGCCTGGGGGCGTTTCAGTACTTC
CASSQESLGAFQYF
>TRBD1|TRBV5-1|many|TRBJ2-1
TGCGCCAGCAGCTTGAACAGGGGGCGAAGCTATTACAATGAGCAGTTCTTC
CASSLNRGRSYYNEQFF
>TRBD1|TRBV15|many|TRBJ2-3
TGTGCCACCAGCAGAAGACAGGGGATAGATACGCAGTATTTT
CATSRRQGIDTQYF
>TRBD2|TRBV28|many|TRBJ2-7
TGTGCCAGCAGTTTAACCGGGAGGAAAAGGTCCTACGAGCAGTACTTC
CASSLTGRKRSYEQYF
>NA|TRBV2|NA|TRBJ2-6
TGTGCCAGCAGAGAAGGTTGGGGAGGAGGGGCCAACGTCCTGACTTTC
CASREGWGGGANVLTF
>TRBD2|TRBV6-2/TRBV6-3|many|TRBJ2-7
TGTGCCAGCAGTTACTCGCCTAGCGGGATGTACGAGCAGTACTTC
CASSYSPSGMYEQYF
>NA|TRBV19|few|TRBJ1-5
TGTGCCAGTAGTATCGGCGACAGCGGCGGCCCCCAGCATTTT
CASSIGDSGGPQHF